This is a list of T cell receptor beta chains from one sample in a study of breast tumors, draining lymph nodes, adjacent tissues. TCRdb reanalysed the multiplex PCR reads using MiXCR and keeps one entry per CDR3 protein. Here the sample spans about 230,000 distinct CDR3 sequences, less than 40% being singletons. Sequencing was carried out using axillary lymph node tissue. The receptors derive from a female donor with breast cancer. Some clones in this sample may be carry-over from other donors' samples. CDR3s include the opening cysteine and the closing phenylalanine or tryptophan. A D gene is named only where the DNA matches it firmly. The size of a clone is reported for some rows only, either as once, few or many, or as a class for expanded clones.

j_gene,d_gene,abundance,len,v_gene,CDR3nt,CDR3aa
TRBJ1-6,.,.,13,TRBV7-3,TGTGCCAGCAGCTTTAGCCGGGATTCACCCCTCCACTTT,CASSFSRDSPLHF
TRBJ1-6,TRBD1,.,16,TRBV2,TGTGCCAGCAGGACAGGACGAGGGACAGGGAATTCGCCCCTCCACTTT,CASRTGRGTGNSPLHF
TRBJ2-1,.,once,13,TRBV20-1,TGCAGTGCGAAACCCCCACAGTACAGTGAGCAGTTTTTC,CSAKPPQYSEQFF
TRBJ2-1,.,many,16,TRBV7-8,TGTGCCAGCAACCTGGTGGGGCCCCCGGGCCACAATGAGCAGTTCTTC,CASNLVGPPGHNEQFF
TRBJ2-1,.,many,16,TRBV12-3/TRBV12-4,TGTGCCAGCACCCCTTCCGGCACAATCTCCTACAATGAGCAGTTCTTC,CASTPSGTISYNEQFF
TRBJ1-6,.,many,14,TRBV11-3,TGTGCCAGCAGCCCGACAGATTATAATTCACCCCTCCACTTT,CASSPTDYNSPLHF
TRBJ1-4,TRBD1,.,14,TRBV5-1,TGCGCCAGCAGGGCAACAGGGGCTAATGAAAAACTGTTTTTT,CASRATGANEKLFF
TRBJ2-5,TRBD2,.,14,TRBV5-1,TGCGCCAGCAGCCGAGAGGCAGCGGGAGGGGCCCAGTACTTC,CASSREAAGGAQYF
TRBJ1-3,.,few,16,TRBV27,TGTGCCAGCACCTCACTGGGAGTTAGCTCTGGAAACACCATATATTTT,CASTSLGVSSGNTIYF
TRBJ2-7,TRBD1,many,17,TRBV13,TGTGCCAGCAGTTCGGGAAACCGGGACAGCGTGTACTACGAGCAGTACTTC,CASSSGNRDSVYYEQYF
TRBJ2-2,TRBD2,many,16,TRBV12-3/TRBV12-4,TGTGCCAGCCGTATCCCGGGACTAGCGGTCACCGGGGAGCTGTTTTTT,CASRIPGLAVTGELFF
TRBJ2-1,.,.,14,TRBV7-9,TGTGCCAGCAGCTTGGGGGACCCCTACAATGAGCAGTTCTTC,CASSLGDPYNEQFF
TRBJ2-6,.,many,15,TRBV6-6,TGTGCCAGCAGCCGTACAGGAACTGGGGCCAACGTCCTGACTTTC,CASSRTGTGANVLTF
TRBJ1-1,TRBD1,.,12,TRBV20-1,TGCAGTGCTCCGGACAGGGGCACTGAAGCTTTCTTT,CSAPDRGTEAFF
TRBJ1-6,.,many,15,TRBV4-3,TGCGCCAGCAGCCAAAGTCTTCGGGGCAATTCACCCCTCCACTTT,CASSQSLRGNSPLHF
TRBJ1-1,.,.,15,TRBV5-1,TGCGCCAGCAGCTTTGCCGGGACAACGAACACTGAAGCTTCCTTT,CASSFAGTTNTEASF
TRBJ2-7,.,.,15,TRBV11-2,TGTACCAGCAGCTTAGACGCGGGGCCCTCTTACGAGCAGTACTTC,CTSSLDAGPSYEQYF
TRBJ2-2,.,.,16,TRBV7-2,TGTGCCAGCAGCTTAGCGAGCGGGACACACACCGGGGAGCTGTTTTTT,CASSLASGTHTGELFF
TRBJ2-4,.,.,16,TRBV30,TGTGCCTGGAGTGTAGGGGTATTGGGGGCCAAAAACATTCAGTACTTC,CAWSVGVLGAKNIQYF
TRBJ2-5,.,many,15,TRBV6-2/TRBV6-3,TGTGCCAGCAGTCCTCTAGCGGGCAGGGGGGAGACCCAGTACTTC,CASSPLAGRGETQYF
TRBJ2-5,.,many,15,TRBV3-1,TGTGCCAGCAGCTTATGGGACCCAACCGGGGAGACCCAGTACTTC,CASSLWDPTGETQYF
TRBJ1-4,TRBD1,many,14,TRBV6-5,TGTGCCAGCAGCCCTTACACAGGGGACGAAAAACTGTTTTTT,CASSPYTGDEKLFF
TRBJ2-1,.,many,14,TRBV20-1,TGCAGTGCTAGTAGGTCGAGCTCCTACAATGAGCAGTTCTTC,CSASRSSSYNEQFF
TRBJ2-1,TRBD2,many,15,TRBV20-1,TGCAGTGCTAGCAGAACTAGCGGGGGATACAATGAGCAGTTCTTC,CSASRTSGGYNEQFF
TRBJ2-3,.,.,15,TRBV7-2,TGTGCCAGCAGCTTGGCCTGGCCAAGATCCGATACGCAGTATTTT,CASSLAWPRSDTQYF
TRBJ2-2,TRBD1,many,15,TRBV20-1,TGCAGTGCTAGAGTTGGCAGGGGGCGGACCGGGGAGCTGTTTTTT,CSARVGRGRTGELFF